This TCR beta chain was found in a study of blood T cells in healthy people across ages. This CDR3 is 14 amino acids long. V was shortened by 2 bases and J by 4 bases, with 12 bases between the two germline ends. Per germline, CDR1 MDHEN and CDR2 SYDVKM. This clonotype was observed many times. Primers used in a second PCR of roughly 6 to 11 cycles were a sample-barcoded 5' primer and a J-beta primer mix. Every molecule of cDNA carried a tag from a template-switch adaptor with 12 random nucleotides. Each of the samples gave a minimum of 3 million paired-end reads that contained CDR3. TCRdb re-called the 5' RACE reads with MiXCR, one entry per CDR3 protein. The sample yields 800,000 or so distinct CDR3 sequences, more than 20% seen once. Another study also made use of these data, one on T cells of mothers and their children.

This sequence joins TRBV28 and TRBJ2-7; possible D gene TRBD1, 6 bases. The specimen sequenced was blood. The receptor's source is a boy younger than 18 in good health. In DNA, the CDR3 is TGTGCCAGCAGTTTAATCATCGGGACATACGAGCAGTACTTC. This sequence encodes CASSLIIGTYEQYF.